This TCR beta chain is drawn from a study of human T cells and chemical hapten exposure. On the study more broadly: A patient group, mainly female, showed alopecia areata, totalis or universalis.

Time point denoted: pre-sensitization, week 0. Regarding treatment: therapeutic diphenylcyclopropenone sensitization with weekly scalp DPC. Blood collection happened ahead of applying each patch test. V was cut by 1 base and J by 0 bases, with 7 bases left in between. This CDR3 has 15 residues. Germline lookup yields CDR1 MDHEN and CDR2 SYDVKM. Attachment of unique molecular identifiers to individual cDNA molecules was performed in the library. Authors' analysis steps: Counts of TCRs in each sample centred on a median of about 99,000 and extended from approximately 20,000 to 700,000. MiXCR was run by TCRdb on the RACE reads, yielding one entry per CDR3 protein. TCRdb's processing, not the authors', yielded these V and J calls. The sample includes around 250,000 distinct CDR3 sequences, approximately 8.6% of them seen just once. This clonotype was observed a few times.

The chain uses TRBV28 and TRBJ1-5; no firm D call. The clonotype comes from a woman in her thirties or forties with alopecia areata. Some clones in this sample may be carry-over from other donors' samples. The specimen comprised whole blood, sampled in connection with sensitization to the hapten diphenylcyclopropenone (DPC). The CDR3 DNA is TGTGCCAGCAGTTTATCGCGGACTAGCAATCAGCCCCAGCATTTT. Translated: CASSLSRTSNQPQHF.